A single sample gave rise to the 19 T cell receptor beta chains below, sequenced in a study of tumor-infiltrating lymphocytes in primary liver carcinoma. Germline DNA was also extracted, and blood RNA was taken from unsorted whole blood. From around 500 ng of total RNA, TCR beta-specific cDNA was reverse-transcribed using a constant-region primer. ARM-PCR was slightly modified, and three nested multiplex PCR rounds with it gave rise to the TCR beta libraries. Each of the first two PCR rounds ran approximately 9 cycles with TRBV1-TRBV30 forward and C-beta reverse primers. One entry per CDR3 protein, called by TCRdb with MiXCR from the multiplex PCR reads. Found here are around 330,000 distinct CDR3 sequences, 65% of them singletons; the top ten hold more than 8.5%. The specimen sequenced was peripheral blood. These receptors came from a man aged 40-55 years with primary liver carcinoma and hepatitis B virus infection.

A remark on this clonotype: Germline and junction disagree at one end, which may indicate a read error. The rearrangement joins TRBV6-5 to TRBJ2-1, with D possibly called TRBD1 or TRBD2 (5 bases each). Germline V gene data show CDR1 as MNHEY and CDR2 as SVGAGI. This CDR3 region has 13 residues. The CDR3 DNA is TGTGCCAGCGCCCTTTTGGGACGAAATGAGCAGTTATTC. Encoded protein: CASALLGRNEQLF.

This chain uses TRBV12-3 or TRBV12-4 with TRBJ2-1; 9 bases are shared with TRBD1. The CDR3 sequence is 15 residues long. Germline trimming cut 6 bases from V and 13 bases from J; bases unmatched to any gene: 16. The CDR3 region is CASRLQGATYIDQFF. CDR3 coding DNA: TGTGCCAGCAGGCTACAGGGGGCCACCTACATTGATCAGTTCTTC.

This clonotype was counted at least ten times. The chain joins TRBV4-1 to TRBJ2-7, with 10 bases that match TRBD2. The V and J ends lost 0 bases and 6 bases, in that order; junction bases with no gene match: 5. The CDR3 consists of 15 residues. CDR1 MGHRA and CDR2 YSYEKL come from the germline V gene. CDR3 nucleotide sequence: TGCGCCAGCAGCCAAGATTTGAGCGGGAGGGGCGAGCAGTACTTC. Amino acids: CASSQDLSGRGEQYF.

Notes on this clonotype: A much larger clone lies one base from this, so it may be a read error. V gene TRBV6-1 combines with J gene TRBJ1-1, with a possible D match to TRBD1 (6 bases). CDR1 is MNHNS and CDR2 is SASEGT in the germline V gene. V was shortened by 1 base and J by 4 bases, with 16 bases between the two germline ends. The CDR3 runs 16 residues. The CDR3 loop reads CASSEVGGRKSTEAFF. The CDR3 bases are TGTGCCAGCAGTGAAGTCGGGGGGCGCAAGAGCACTGAAGCTTTCTTT.

To note about this clonotype: Given a much more abundant clone one base away, this may be a read error. Here the CDR3 reads CASSYSGGGATEAFF. The CDR3 DNA reads TGTGCCAGCAGTTACTCGGGGGGGGGAGCCACTGAAGCTTTCTTT. The chain links TRBV6-6 to TRBJ1-1; perhaps TRBD1 as D (5 bases). V gave up 0 bases and J gave up 4 bases, with 12 bases separating them. Germline loops: CDR1 MNHNY, CDR2 SVGAGI (reference sequence). CDR3 length: 15 amino acids.

For this clonotype: This is likely a read error, given that the CDR3 carries no conserved phenylalanine or tryptophan at its end. V gene TRBV11-2 combines with J gene TRBJ2-7, with D uncertain. Trimming removed 2 bases at V and 3 bases at J, with 17 bases between. Looked up from germline, CDR1 is SGHAT and CDR2 is FQNNGV. The CDR3 is 16 residues long. The CDR3 spells CASSLSRPSVIYEQYL. The CDR3 coding sequence is TGTGCCAGCAGCTTAAGTAGGCCCAGCGTTATCTACGAGCAGTACCTC.

This clonotype was observed a few times. This chain connects TRBV7-8 to TRBJ2-7; TRBD2 agrees at 11 bases. CDR1 and CDR2 from the germline V gene are SGHVS and FQNEAQ. Germline trimming cut 0 bases from V and 2 bases from J; bases unmatched to any gene: 0. The CDR3 sequence is 15 residues long. The DNA of the CDR3 is TGTGCCAGCAGCTTAGCGGGACTAGCGGCCTACGAGCAGTACTTC. This sequence encodes CASSLAGLAAYEQYF. Filled out from reference TRBV7-8 and TRBJ2-7, the complete variable domain reads GAGVSQSPRYKVAKRGQDVALRCDPISGHVSLFWYQQALGQGPEFLTYFQNEAQLDKSGLPSDRFFAERPEGSVSTLKIQRTQQEDSAVYLCASSLAGLAAYEQYFGPGTRLTVT.

Worth noting for this clonotype: This is likely a read error, given that the CDR3 carries no conserved phenylalanine or tryptophan at its end. This chain joins TRBV12-3 or TRBV12-4 and TRBJ2-1; 7 bases agree with TRBD1. V dropped 1 base and J dropped 7; count of bases not matched to a gene: 10. The length of the CDR3 is 16 residues. CDR3 residues: CASSLGRGGRPNEQFS. CDR3 DNA sequence: TGTGCCAGCAGTTTAGGGCGAGGGGGCCGTCCAAATGAGCAGTTCTCC.

With regard to this clonotype: This may be a read error: a much more frequent sequence differs by one nucleotide. This chain links TRBV6-2 or TRBV6-3 with TRBJ2-7; TRBD2 might be the D (6 bases). CDR3 length: 13 residues. CDR1 MNHEY and CDR2 SVGEGT come from the germline V gene. The CDR3 protein is CAAHGGPPYEQCF. CDR3 DNA: TGTGCCGCCCACGGGGGACCTCCCTACGAGCAGTGCTTC.

This clonotype showed up many times. The rearrangement joins TRBV14 to TRBJ1-1; 8 bases map to TRBD1. CDR3 length: 16 residues. Per the germline V gene, CDR1 is SGHDN and CDR2 is FVKESK. V shed 0 bases and J 5 bases; nucleotides not matched to a gene: 8. CDR3 coding DNA: TGTGCCAGCAGCCAAGAGGGGACAGGTCTGGGGACTGAAGCTTTCTTT. This sequence encodes CASSQEGTGLGTEAFF.

This clonotype was seen only a few times. The J gene is TRBJ2-3, the V gene TRBV7-8; a weak D match, TRBD1 (6 bases). The CDR3 totals 17 residues. Trimming removed 5 bases at V and 0 bases at J, with 18 bases between. Germline values: CDR1 SGHVS, CDR2 FQNEAQ. In nucleotides, the CDR3 is TGTGCCAGCAGCCCCCTTCTGACAGGAACTAGCACAGATACGCAGTATTTT. Encoded protein: CASSPLLTGTSTDTQYF.

This clonotype was observed many times. The chain recombines TRBV4-2 with TRBJ1-4, with 7 bases aligning to TRBD1. J gave up 0 bases and V 4 bases, and 11 bases lay outside the gene matches. The CDR3 sequence is 18 residues long. Germline lookup yields CDR1 LGHNA and CDR2 YNFKEQ. CDR3 nucleotides: TGTGCCAGCAGCCCCACCCGGGACAGTTCCCCAACTAATGAAAAACTGTTTTTT. Its protein product is CASSPTRDSSPTNEKLFF.

To note about this clonotype: This CDR3 fails to terminate in the conserved phenylalanine or tryptophan, so it likely reflects a read error. V is TRBV6-6 and J is TRBJ1-4; 7 bases match TRBD1. The CDR3 is 15 residues long. Per germline, CDR1 MNHNY and CDR2 SVGAGI (reference sequence). The CDR3 protein is CASSYSRDRTEKLFY. The CDR3 nucleotides read TGTGCCAGCAGTTACTCGAGGGACAGAACTGAAAAGCTGTTTTAT.

Remarks on this clonotype: One end of the junction varies from germline; a read error may be responsible. V is TRBV4-3 and J is TRBJ2-2; 9 bases match TRBD2. Germline loops: CDR1 LGHNA, CDR2 YSLEER. CDR3 length: 17 amino acids. The CDR3 nucleotides read TGCGCCAGCAGCCAAGCTGGCGGGAGGGCGTGGACCGGGGGGCTGTTTTTT. Its protein product is CASSQAGGRAWTGGLFF.

A note on this clonotype: This may come from a read error, since a much larger clone is one base off. In DNA, the CDR3 is TGTGCCAGCGGGCTGGGCTTAAACACTGAAGCTTTCTTT. Its protein product is CASGLGLNTEAFF. The V and J genes are TRBV11-1 and TRBJ1-1; D gene unclear. CDR3 size: 13 residues. Germline CDR1 and CDR2: SGHAT and FQDESV (reference sequence). V was trimmed by 8 bases and J by 2 bases, leaving 12 bases between them.

On this clonotype itself: At one of its ends the junction is not consistent with the germline gene, which may arise from a read error. This sequence joins TRBV29-1 and TRBJ2-2; D perhaps matches TRBD2 (5 bases). The germline gives CDR1 SQVTM, CDR2 ANQGSEA. This CDR3 is 15 amino acids long. The CDR3 is CSVDTGWVGTGELFF. As DNA, the CDR3 is TGTAGCGTTGATACGGGGTGGGTAGGCACCGGGGAGCTGTTTTTT.

This clonotype was detected many times. The V gene is TRBV29-1, the J gene TRBJ1-4; unclear D gene. The CDR3 sequence is 13 residues long. V was trimmed by 4 bases and J by 7 bases, leaving 13 bases between them. Germline CDR1 reads SQVTM; CDR2 reads ANQGSEA. The DNA for the CDR3 is TGCAGCGTTGCCGGGCAGGATGGTGAAAAACTGTTTTTT. Amino acid sequence: CSVAGQDGEKLFF.

In its sample, this clonotype was seen a few times. J is TRBJ2-1 and V is TRBV5-1, with D perhaps matching TRBD1 or TRBD2 (5 bases each). Germline CDR1 and CDR2: SGHRS and YFSETQ. This CDR3 has 17 amino acids. Between the trimmed V and J ends, which lost 4 bases and 8 bases, there was a span of 25 bases. The CDR3 sequence is CASSLGFRDQLIDEQFF. As DNA, the CDR3 is TGCGCCAGCAGCCTTGGGTTCCGGGACCAACTAATCGATGAGCAGTTCTTC.

As concerns this clonotype: An end of the junction does not agree with germline; a read error may underlie this. The chain has TRBV14 and TRBJ2-7; either TRBD1 or TRBD2 may supply D (5 bases each). Germline V gene data show CDR1 as SGHDN and CDR2 as FVKESK. The CDR3 consists of 15 residues. The CDR3 sequence is CACSPSGRKLYEQYF. CDR3 DNA sequence: TGTGCCTGCAGCCCCTCGGGGCGGAAACTATACGAGCAGTACTTC.